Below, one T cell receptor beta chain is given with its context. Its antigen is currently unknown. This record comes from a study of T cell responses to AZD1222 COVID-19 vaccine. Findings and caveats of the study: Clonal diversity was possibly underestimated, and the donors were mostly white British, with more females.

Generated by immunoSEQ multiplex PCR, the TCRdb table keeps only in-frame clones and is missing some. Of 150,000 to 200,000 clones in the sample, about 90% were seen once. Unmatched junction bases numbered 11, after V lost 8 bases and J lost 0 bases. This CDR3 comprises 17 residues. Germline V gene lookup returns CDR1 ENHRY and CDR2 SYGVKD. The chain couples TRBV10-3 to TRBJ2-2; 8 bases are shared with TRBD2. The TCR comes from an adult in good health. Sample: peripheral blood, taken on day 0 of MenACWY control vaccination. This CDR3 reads CAIFGGGRAANTGELFF. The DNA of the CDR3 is TGTGCCATCTTCGGCGGGGGGAGAGCGGCGAACACCGGGGAGCTGTTTTTT.